Given below is one TCR beta chain in context. Its specificity is not known. The CDR3 loop spans 15 amino acids. Germline V gene sequence: CDR1 SEHNR, CDR2 FQNEAQ (reference sequence). Trimming cost V 5 bases and J 6 bases; bases outside gene matches: 10. The data stem from a study of cytomegalovirus exposure and HLA in healthy donors. Broader study findings: When analyzed later, the rates of TCR association showed variation by HLA locus, with DRB1 the most and HLA-C the fewest.

Primers included in the PCR were 60 Vbeta and 13 Jbeta primers. The protocol was immunoSEQ multiplex PCR, while the TCRdb copy is restricted to in-frame clones and leaves out a portion. Of 150,000 to 190,000 clones listed, approximately 77% are singletons. The sequencing sample was made of PBMCs. The J gene is TRBJ2-1, the V gene TRBV7-9, with TRBD2 identical over 7 bases. The receptor comes from a man younger than 35 in good health and CMV-seronegative. CDR3 nucleotides: TGTGCCAGCAGCAATGTGGGAGGGGTCGGCAATGAGCAGTTCTTC. It is translated as CASSNVGGVGNEQFF.